This T cell receptor beta chain comes out of a study of blood T cell repertoires in COVID-19. Original analysis: Reference gene primer amplification gave estimated nucleated cell counts. Produced via immunoSEQ multiplex PCR; TCRdb's table is partial and in-frame only. For V, J and clone size, that table is used; D and trimming come from the DNA. The sample contains fewer than 150,000 clones, around 80% of which appear only once. Germline lookup yields CDR1 LNHDA and CDR2 SQIVND (reference sequence). The CDR3 runs 16 residues. The ends were cut back, 3 bases at V and 1 base at J, with 15 bases in the middle.

The receptor's source is a woman aged 18-29 years who had been exposed to COVID-19. Sequencing was carried out using PBMCs or T cells enriched from blood (not recorded which). V usage is TRBV19 and J usage is TRBJ1-2; a weak D match, TRBD1 (5 bases). The chain's CDR3 is CASSIMGGSRNYGYTF. In DNA form, the CDR3 reads TGTGCCAGTAGTATCATGGGGGGGTCACGTAACTATGGCTACACCTTC. Full variable domain (rest looked up from reference TRBV19 and TRBJ1-2): DGGITQSPKYLFRKEGQNVTLSCEQNLNHDAMYWYRQDPGQGLRLIYYSQIVNDFQKGDIAEGYSVSREKKESFPLTVTSAQKNPTAFYLCASSIMGGSRNYGYTFGSGTRLTVV.